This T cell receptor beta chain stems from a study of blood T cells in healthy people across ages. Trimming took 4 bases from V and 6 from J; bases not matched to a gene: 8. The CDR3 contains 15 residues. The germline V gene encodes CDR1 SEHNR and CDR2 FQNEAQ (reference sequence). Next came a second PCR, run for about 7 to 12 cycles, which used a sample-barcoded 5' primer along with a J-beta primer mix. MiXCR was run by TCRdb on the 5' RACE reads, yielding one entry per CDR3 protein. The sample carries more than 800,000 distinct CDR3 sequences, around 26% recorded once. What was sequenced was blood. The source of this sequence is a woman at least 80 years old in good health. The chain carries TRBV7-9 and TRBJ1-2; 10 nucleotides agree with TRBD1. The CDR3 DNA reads TGTGCCAGCAGCTCCCCGGGACAGGGGAGGAATGGCTACACCTTC. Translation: CASSSPGQGRNGYTF.